The T cell receptor beta chain under discussion was sequenced for a study of shared clonotypes between healthy human individuals. For each subset, genomic DNA was distributed in equal portions over several immunoSEQ plates. Libraries were prepared by immunoSEQ multiplex PCR; TCRdb keeps only in-frame clonotypes and omits some of them. The table includes millions of clones, around nine tenths detected once. Per germline, CDR1 LNHNV and CDR2 YYDKDF (reference sequence). V trimming: 1 base; J trimming: 5 bases; junction bases outside the gene matches: 6. The CDR3 totals 16 residues. Overall study results and limits: Shared across four donors were approximately 5% of the naive CD4 clonotypes.

With regard to this clone: Its antigen is not known.

Sequenced input: naive CD4+ T cells sorted from blood. Subset of the sample: CD45RA+ positively selected. The source is a young man in good health. The chain links TRBV15 to TRBJ1-2; 11 bases fit TRBD1. The CDR3 protein is CATSRVSGTGGYGYTF. CDR3 coding DNA: TGTGCCACCAGCAGAGTCTCCGGGACAGGGGGGTATGGCTACACCTTC.